This TCR beta chain was recovered during a study of T cell repertoires in cytomegalovirus infection. Study-wide context: Indications of both CMV infection and matching HLA type were provided by public TCR beta signatures. Whole-study results and caveats: Cumulative frequency of public TCR beta families picked out carriers of CMV plus the relevant HLA. In two of eight donors, the top clonotype was HLA-C-restricted CMV-specific.

A remark on this clonotype: What it recognizes is unknown.

V gave up 5 bases and J gave up 0 bases, with 11 bases separating them. The CDR3 runs 14 residues. The germline CDR1 and CDR2 sequences are SGHAT and FQNNGV. TCRdb used MiXCR to reprocess the reads, holding one entry per CDR3 protein. Among more than 150,000 distinct CDR3 sequences listed, approximately 19% were seen once. The source material was PBMCs. The clonotype comes from a human donor in good health (CMV status not recorded). Some clones in this sample may be carry-over from other donors' samples. This rearrangement joins TRBV11-2 to TRBJ2-7, with unresolved D. CDR3 nucleotides: TGTGCCAGCAGCCCGCCCGGCCTCTCCTACGAGCAGTACTTC. This translates into CASSPPGLSYEQYF.